The next 12 T cell receptor beta chains were all read from a single sample in a study of neurological immune-mediated disorders. TCRdb fed the 5' RACE reads into MiXCR, producing one record per CDR3 protein. The sample holds tens of thousands of distinct CDR3 sequences, 4% to 6% seen once. The sample taken for sequencing was PBMCs. These TCRs come from a woman in her twenties or thirties with multiple sclerosis.

This clonotype has ten or more counts. This rearrangement joins TRBV7-2 to TRBJ2-5; 8 positions match TRBD2. CDR3 length: 13 amino acids. V shed 10 bases, J shed 5 bases, and the junction held 9 bases outside the gene matches. Per the germline V gene, CDR1 is SGHTA and CDR2 is FQGNSA. The DNA for the CDR3 is TGTGCCACCCGGCGGGGGGCCCAGGAGACCCAGTACTTC. Its translation: CATRRGAQETQYF.

The CDR3 nucleotides are TGCGCCAGCAGCCAACGACAGGACTATGGCTACACCTTC. This translates into CASSQRQDYGYTF. V usage is TRBV4-1 and J usage is TRBJ1-2; D may be TRBD1 (6 bases). Germline values: CDR1 MGHRA, CDR2 YSYEKL. The CDR3 runs 13 residues. Trimming removed 2 bases at V and 3 bases at J, with 7 bases between.

The sample holds many counts of this clonotype. V usage is TRBV19 and J usage is TRBJ1-1; D is possibly TRBD1 (6 bases). CDR1 is LNHDA, CDR2 SQIVND, per germline (reference sequence). Trimming cost V 8 bases and J 2 bases, with 12 bases left between them. The CDR3 spans 13 residues. CDR3 residues: CASAGTTNTEAFF. The CDR3 bases are TGTGCCAGTGCCGGGACAACCAACACTGAAGCTTTCTTT.

The chain has TRBV25-1 and TRBJ2-5, with D possibly being TRBD1 (5 bases). Germline CDR1 reads MGHDK; CDR2 reads SYGVNS. The CDR3 is made up of 15 amino acids. Trimming removed 3 bases at V and 1 base at J, with 12 bases between. The CDR3: CASSETDKIQETQYF. The CDR3 nucleotides read TGTGCCAGCAGTGAGACGGACAAAATCCAAGAGACCCAGTACTTC. Full variable domain (remainder filled in from reference TRBV25-1 and TRBJ2-5): EADIYQTPRYLVIGTGKKITLECSQTMGHDKMYWYQQDPGMELHLIHYSYGVNSTEKGDLSSESTVSRIRTEHFPLTLESARPSHTSQYLCASSETDKIQETQYFGPGTRLLVL.

This clonotype appeared many times. The chain has TRBV12-3 or TRBV12-4 and TRBJ2-4; 9 bases align to TRBD2. The CDR3 consists of 18 residues. The V and J ends lost 5 bases and 7 bases, in that order; junction bases with no gene match: 18. The CDR3 sequence is CASSPLEAGGPLGNIQYF. CDR3 coding DNA: TGTGCCAGCAGTCCCCTTGAGGCGGGGGGGCCTTTAGGCAACATTCAGTACTTC.

This clonotype occurred many times. The chain is built from TRBV18 and TRBJ2-5, with D uncertain. The V gene's germline CDR1 is KGHSH and CDR2 LQKENI. Trimming stripped 0 bases from V and 5 bases from J, with 10 bases between. This CDR3 has 14 amino acids. The CDR3 DNA is TGTGCCAGCTCACCACCCCCAGTGGGGGAGACCCAGTACTTC. Its translation is CASSPPPVGETQYF.

The rearrangement links TRBV2 to TRBJ2-2; no reliable D call. The CDR3 is 11 amino acids. Germline V CDR1 and CDR2: SNHLY, FYNNEI. Deletions cut 4 bases from V and 10 bases from J, with 7 bases between. The CDR3 is CASSALVELFF. For the CDR3, the DNA is TGTGCCAGCAGTGCTCTAGTGGAGCTGTTTTTT.

This clonotype was counted many times. The V call is TRBV5-1, the J call TRBJ2-5; D is unresolved. The V and J ends lost 4 bases and 2 bases respectively, with 9 bases between them. CDR3 length: 13 amino acids. Germline V lookup: CDR1 SGHRS, CDR2 YFSETQ. Written as DNA, the CDR3 is TGCGCCAGCAGCCCCGGACCGCAAGAGACCCAGTACTTC. It specifies CASSPGPQETQYF.

This clonotype was recorded many times. V is TRBV6-6 and J is TRBJ2-7; D call uncertain. The ends were cut back, 6 bases at V and 2 bases at J, with 11 bases in the middle. This CDR3 is 13 amino acids long. Germline lookup yields CDR1 MNHNY and CDR2 SVGAGI (reference sequence). The CDR3 DNA reads TGTGCCAGCAGCCCCGACATGCCCTACGAGCAGTACTTC. As protein: CASSPDMPYEQYF.

This clonotype was counted many times. The rearrangement links TRBV18 to TRBJ2-1, with unresolved D. The V end was cut by 2 bases, the J end by 0 bases, with 2 bases between. Germline loops: CDR1 KGHSH, CDR2 LQKENI. The CDR3 is 13 residues long. In DNA form, the CDR3 reads TGTGCCAGCTCACCAGACTCCTACAATGAGCAGTTCTTC. It is translated as CASSPDSYNEQFF.

The chain couples TRBV10-3 to TRBJ2-7, with D unresolved. V lost 3 bases and J 3 bases, leaving 12 bases between the germline ends. Germline lookup yields CDR1 ENHRY and CDR2 SYGVKD. The CDR3 is 14 amino acids. CDR3 protein: CAISETVLDYEQYF. DNA of the CDR3: TGTGCCATCAGTGAAACAGTTCTTGACTACGAGCAGTACTTC.

At least ten counts were recorded for this clonotype. The rearrangement joins TRBV12-3 or TRBV12-4 to TRBJ2-1, with D tentatively TRBD1 (6 bases). The CDR3 runs 16 residues. V was shortened by 1 base and J by 6 bases, with 16 bases between the two germline ends. CDR3 DNA sequence: TGTGCCAGCAGTTTAGAACAGGGTAGAGGTCGCAATGAGCAGTTCTTC. This encodes CASSLEQGRGRNEQFF.